The 23 T cell receptor beta chains below all came from one sample that was sequenced in a study of T cells in localized non-small cell lung cancer. Clones were sequenced by immunoSEQ multiplex PCR, and TCRdb holds only the in-frame ones, with some missing. The data show approximately 2,200 clones, roughly 30% seen once. The source material was normal lung tissue next to the tumor, sampled before any cancer treatment. All receptors come from a man aged 40 to 75 with stage I lung adenocarcinoma.

This clone is classed as medium-sized (0.01 to 0.1%). The chain carries TRBV10-3 and TRBJ2-3; tentative D call: TRBD2 (6 bases). The V gene's germline CDR1 is ENHRY and CDR2 SYGVKD. The germline V and J ends were trimmed by 0 bases and 3 bases, with 13 bases remaining between them. This CDR3 region has 16 residues. The CDR3 reads CAISESGAAGTDTQYF. The CDR3 coding sequence is TGTGCCATCAGTGAGTCAGGAGCGGCGGGGACAGATACGCAGTATTTT.

CDR3 sequence reads: CASSQGGGRDTQYF. CDR3 coding DNA: TGTGCCAGCAGCCAGGGGGGGGGCCGAGATACGCAGTATTTT. The rearrangement links TRBV11-3 to TRBJ2-3; D may be TRBD1 or TRBD2 (7 bases each). In germline, CDR1 is SGHNT, CDR2 YENEEA. The CDR3 sequence is 14 residues long. V was shortened by 5 bases and J by 5 bases, with 14 bases between the two germline ends.

This clone ranks as medium-sized. The gene calls are TRBV11-3 and TRBJ1-5, with D maybe TRBD1 (6 bases). CDR1 is SGHNT, CDR2 YENEEA, per germline. V lost 2 bases and J 2 bases, leaving 13 bases between the germline ends. CDR3 size: 16 residues. The CDR3 sequence: CASSLIRDNRNQPQHF. As DNA, the CDR3 is TGTGCCAGCAGCTTAATTCGGGACAACCGCAATCAGCCCCAGCATTTT.

The chain recombines TRBV6-8 with TRBJ2-2; D is possibly TRBD1 or TRBD2 (6 bases each). Germline values: CDR1 MNHGY, CDR2 SAAAGT. The CDR3 is 15 residues long. V gave up 5 bases and J gave up 0 bases, with 10 bases separating them. CDR3 DNA sequence: TGTGCCAGCAGTCCGGGGGCTACGAACACCGGGGAGCTGTTTTTT. It is translated as CASSPGATNTGELFF.

This chain uses TRBV18 with TRBJ2-7, with D hard to call. The CDR3 is made up of 13 amino acids. The germline gives CDR1 KGHSH, CDR2 LQKENI. Trimming took 4 bases from V and 2 from J, leaving 9 bases between them. The CDR3 bases are TGTGCCAGCTCACTTCTTCAAGCCTACGAGCAGTACTTC. Translating it yields CASSLLQAYEQYF.

This clone is medium-sized. Here the CDR3 DNA reads TGTGCCAGCAGCTTAGCGCAGGGGGGCACAGATACGCAGTATTTT. It is translated as CASSLAQGGTDTQYF. The V gene is TRBV7-6, the J gene TRBJ2-3, with TRBD1 identical over 7 bases. The CDR3 contains 15 residues. Trimming cost V 0 bases and J 1 base; bases outside gene matches: 1. CDR1 is SGHVS, CDR2 FNYEAQ, per germline.

This clone was detected only a few times. The chain couples TRBV19 to TRBJ2-2, with D possibly TRBD1 on 6 matching bases. The CDR3 runs to 13 residues. The germline CDR1 and CDR2 sequences are LNHDA and SQIVND (reference sequence). V gave up 5 bases and J gave up 7 bases, with 11 bases separating them. CDR3 sequence reads: CASSSWTDGELFF. The CDR3, as DNA: TGTGCCAGTAGTTCTTGGACAGACGGGGAGCTGTTTTTT.

This clone was counted a single time. The rearrangement joins TRBV15 to TRBJ2-1; TRBD2 aligns across 10 bases. V dropped 0 bases and J dropped 8; count of bases not matched to a gene: 7. This CDR3 has 16 residues. Germline-derived CDR1 and CDR2 are LNHNV and YYDKDF (reference sequence). The chain's CDR3 is CATSRDPSGGAHEQFF. CDR3 DNA: TGTGCCACCAGCAGAGATCCCAGCGGGGGGGCGCATGAGCAGTTCTTC.

The gene calls are TRBV29-1 and TRBJ1-1, with TRBD1 as a possible D gene (6 bases). This CDR3 has 14 amino acids. Trimming removed 4 bases at V and 0 bases at J, with 12 bases between. Looked up from germline, CDR1 is SQVTM and CDR2 is ANQGSEA. CDR3 sequence reads: CSVARQAMNTEAFF. CDR3 DNA sequence: TGCAGCGTTGCACGACAGGCAATGAACACTGAAGCTTTCTTT.

This clone appeared many times. CDR3: CASSLARQGQETQYF. CDR3 nucleotides: TGTGCCAGCAGCTTGGCGAGACAGGGGCAAGAGACCCAGTACTTC. V gene TRBV11-3 combines with J gene TRBJ2-5; TRBD1 agrees at 8 bases. Germline loops: CDR1 SGHNT, CDR2 YENEEA. The CDR3 extends over 15 amino acids. Losses at the gene ends were 3 bases for V and 2 bases for J; bases not matched to a gene: 5.

The gene calls are TRBV14 and TRBJ2-4, with a weak D call TRBD2 (6 bases). Germline V gives CDR1 SGHDN, CDR2 FVKESK. Trimming removed 2 bases from V and 9 bases from J, with 14 bases in between. This CDR3 is built from 14 residues. In nucleotides, the CDR3 is TGTGCCAGCAGCCAAATGGGAGCCGGGGGCATTCAGTACTTC. Translation: CASSQMGAGGIQYF.

By sample fraction, this clone is medium-sized. The J gene is TRBJ2-5, the V gene TRBV6-8, with no clear D. This CDR3 spans 15 amino acids. CDR1 and CDR2 (germline): MNHGY, SAAAGT. Trimming cost V 6 bases and J 4 bases, with 18 bases left between them. The CDR3: CASRARGGSVETQYF. The CDR3 DNA follows: TGTGCCAGCAGGGCCCGAGGTGGGTCGGTAGAGACCCAGTACTTC.

This clone is large. The chain joins TRBV4-1 to TRBJ2-3, with no clear D. The germline V gene encodes CDR1 MGHRA and CDR2 YSYEKL. V was clipped by 3 bases and J by 2 bases, with 21 bases between them. CDR3 length: 18 residues. CDR3 sequence reads: CASSQFEARPTFTDTQYF. CDR3 in DNA: TGCGCCAGCAGCCAGTTCGAAGCGAGACCTACTTTCACAGATACGCAGTATTTT.

This clone is categorized as medium-sized. This chain connects TRBV11-3 to TRBJ2-6, with a possible D match to TRBD1 (6 bases). Trimming cost V 5 bases and J 0 bases, with 14 bases left between them. In germline, CDR1 is SGHNT, CDR2 YENEEA. The CDR3 totals 17 residues. The CDR3 sequence is CASSLPGQSSGANVLTF. CDR3 DNA: TGTGCCAGCAGCCTCCCCGGACAGAGCTCTGGGGCCAACGTCCTGACTTTC.

This clone came up a few times. The chain uses TRBV9 and TRBJ2-2; no clear D gene. The germline V and J ends were trimmed by 5 bases and 4 bases, with 6 bases remaining between them. Germline CDR1 and CDR2: SGDLS and YYNGEE. This CDR3 has 12 residues. The DNA for the CDR3 is TGTGCCAGCAGTTGGAGCACCGGGGAGCTGTTTTTT. Its protein product is CASSWSTGELFF.

This chain connects TRBV28 to TRBJ1-4, with a tentative D call TRBD1 (5 bases). The ends were cut back, 6 bases at V and 5 bases at J, with 13 bases in the middle. Germline V gives CDR1 MDHEN, CDR2 SYDVKM. The CDR3 has 14 amino acids. The CDR3 reads CASRSGTGNEKLFF. CDR3 nucleotide sequence: TGTGCCAGCAGGTCGGGGACCGGGAATGAAAAACTGTTTTTT.

The chain combines TRBV28 with TRBJ2-7; TRBD1 is a possible D gene (6 bases). This CDR3 spans 15 amino acids. V was clipped by 5 bases and J by 3 bases, with 17 bases between them. In germline, CDR1 is MDHEN, CDR2 SYDVKM. Here the CDR3 DNA reads TGTGCCAGCAGTCGGGTCCACGGACAGCGCTACGAGCAGTACTTC. As protein: CASSRVHGQRYEQYF.

This clone was seen only a few times. The chain carries TRBV5-1 and TRBJ1-2; D is ambiguous. This CDR3 is built from 17 residues. V lost 0 bases to trimming and J lost 7 bases, with 22 bases between them. Germline V gene data show CDR1 as SGHRS and CDR2 as YFSETQ. As DNA, the CDR3 is TGCGCCAGCAGCTTGGAGGAGTGGTCCTATTCTCCGGGTGGCTACACCTTC. This gives the protein CASSLEEWSYSPGGYTF.

The J gene is TRBJ2-5, the V gene TRBV19; the match to TRBD1 covers 11 bases. Germline lookup yields CDR1 LNHDA and CDR2 SQIVND (reference sequence). The CDR3 is 15 amino acids. V was pared by 5 bases and J by 5 bases, with 7 bases of the junction left unmatched. CDR3 sequence (DNA): TGTGCCAGTAGTGCCCGGGACAGGGGGGTGGAGACCCAGTACTTC. Translating gives CASSARDRGVETQYF.

The chain carries TRBV11-3 and TRBJ2-3, with 9 bases that match TRBD2. V gave up 3 bases and J gave up 0 bases; unmatched junction bases: 4. CDR1 is SGHNT, CDR2 YENEEA, per germline. The length of the CDR3 is 16 residues. CDR3 bases: TGTGCCAGCAGCTTGCGGGGGGGGTCTAGCACAGATACGCAGTATTTT. Translating it yields CASSLRGGSSTDTQYF.

V usage is TRBV10-3 and J usage is TRBJ2-2, with D tentatively TRBD1 or TRBD2 (6 bases each). V lost 0 bases, J lost 3 bases, and 8 bases lay in between. This CDR3 has 15 amino acids. Per germline, CDR1 ENHRY and CDR2 SYGVKD. The CDR3 region is CAISESRGDTGELFF. The CDR3 DNA sequence: TGTGCCATCAGTGAGTCAAGGGGGGACACCGGGGAGCTGTTTTTT.

This clone was found a few times. V is TRBV6-8 and J is TRBJ2-5, with D possibly matching TRBD1 (6 bases). The CDR3 consists of 14 residues. Trimming took 1 base from V and 4 from J, leaving 10 bases between them. Germline CDR1 and CDR2: MNHGY and SAAAGT. CDR3 sequence (DNA): TGTGCCAGCAGTTACTTCGAGGGGGTAGAGACCCAGTACTTC. It yields the protein CASSYFEGVETQYF.

The V call is TRBV30, the J call TRBJ2-2; 7 nucleotides agree with TRBD1. The germline V gene encodes CDR1 GTSNPN and CDR2 SVGIG (reference sequence). This CDR3 comprises 18 residues. V shed 3 bases, J shed 1 base, and the junction held 14 bases outside the gene matches. DNA for the CDR3: TGTGCCTGGAGGTATCGGGACAGCAATTTATGGAACACCGGGGAGCTGTTTTTT. It encodes CAWRYRDSNLWNTGELFF.